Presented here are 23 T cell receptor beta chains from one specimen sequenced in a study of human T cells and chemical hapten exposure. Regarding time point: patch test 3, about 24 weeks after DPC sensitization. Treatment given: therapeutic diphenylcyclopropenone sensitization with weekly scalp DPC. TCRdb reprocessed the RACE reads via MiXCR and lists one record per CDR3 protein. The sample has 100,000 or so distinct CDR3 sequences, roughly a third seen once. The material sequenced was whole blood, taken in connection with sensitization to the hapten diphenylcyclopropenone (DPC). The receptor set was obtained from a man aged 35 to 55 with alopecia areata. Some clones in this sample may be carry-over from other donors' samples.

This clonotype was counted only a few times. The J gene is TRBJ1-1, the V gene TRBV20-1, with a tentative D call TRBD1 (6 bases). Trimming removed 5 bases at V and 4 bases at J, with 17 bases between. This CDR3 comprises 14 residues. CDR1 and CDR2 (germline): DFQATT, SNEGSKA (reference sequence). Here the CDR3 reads CSAHLGGSGTEAFF. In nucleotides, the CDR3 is TGCAGTGCTCACCTGGGGGGCTCTGGCACTGAAGCTTTCTTT.

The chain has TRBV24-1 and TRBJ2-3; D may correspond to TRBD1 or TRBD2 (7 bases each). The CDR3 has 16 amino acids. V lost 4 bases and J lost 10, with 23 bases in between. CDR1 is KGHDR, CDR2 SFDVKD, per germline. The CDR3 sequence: CATSELAGPDTGAQYF. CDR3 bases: TGTGCCACCAGTGAGTTAGCGGGTCCCGACACAGGGGCGCAGTATTTT.

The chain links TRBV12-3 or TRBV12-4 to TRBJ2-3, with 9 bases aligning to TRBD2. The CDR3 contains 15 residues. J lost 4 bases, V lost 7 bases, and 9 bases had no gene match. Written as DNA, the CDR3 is TGTGCCAGCAAGGACGGCGGGAGGGCCGCAGATACGCAGTATTTT. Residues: CASKDGGRAADTQYF.

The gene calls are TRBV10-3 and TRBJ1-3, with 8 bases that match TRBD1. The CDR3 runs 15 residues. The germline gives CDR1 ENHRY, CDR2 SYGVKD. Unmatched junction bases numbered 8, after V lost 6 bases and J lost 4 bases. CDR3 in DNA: TGTGCCATCAGGAGAGCGACAGGGGCCGGAAACACCATATATTTT. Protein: CAIRRATGAGNTIYF.

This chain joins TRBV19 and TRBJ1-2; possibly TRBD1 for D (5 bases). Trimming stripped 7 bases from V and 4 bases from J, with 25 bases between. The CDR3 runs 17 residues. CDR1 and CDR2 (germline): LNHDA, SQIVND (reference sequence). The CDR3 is CASNKVGAGPLGYGYTF. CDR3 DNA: TGTGCCAGTAATAAAGTCGGGGCAGGGCCTCTCGGCTATGGCTACACCTTC.

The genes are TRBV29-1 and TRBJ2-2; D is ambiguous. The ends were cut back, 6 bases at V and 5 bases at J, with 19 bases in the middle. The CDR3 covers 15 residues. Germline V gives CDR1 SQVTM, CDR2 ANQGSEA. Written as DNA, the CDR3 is TGCAGCGTCCCTTCTTCGGCCTTGGGTACCGGGGAGCTGTTTTTT. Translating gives CSVPSSALGTGELFF.

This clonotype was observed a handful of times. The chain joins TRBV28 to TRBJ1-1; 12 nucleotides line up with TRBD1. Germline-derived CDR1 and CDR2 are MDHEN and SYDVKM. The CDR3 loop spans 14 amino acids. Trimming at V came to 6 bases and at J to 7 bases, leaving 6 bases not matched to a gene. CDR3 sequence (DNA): TGTGCCAGCAGCTCGGGACAGGGGGCAGGTGAAGCTTTCTTT. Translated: CASSSGQGAGEAFF.

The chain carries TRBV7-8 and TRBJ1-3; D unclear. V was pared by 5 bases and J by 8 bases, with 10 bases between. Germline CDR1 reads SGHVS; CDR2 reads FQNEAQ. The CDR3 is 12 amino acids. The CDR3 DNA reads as TGTGCCAGCAGCCCAGGTGTACACACCATATATTTT. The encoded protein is CASSPGVHTIYF.

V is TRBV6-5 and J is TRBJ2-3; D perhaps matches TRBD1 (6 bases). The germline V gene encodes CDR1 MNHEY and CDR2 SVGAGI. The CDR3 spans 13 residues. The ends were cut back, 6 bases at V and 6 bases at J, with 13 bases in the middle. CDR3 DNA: TGTGCCAGCAGCCGGGCGAGGGGGGATACGCAGTATTTT. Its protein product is CASSRARGDTQYF.

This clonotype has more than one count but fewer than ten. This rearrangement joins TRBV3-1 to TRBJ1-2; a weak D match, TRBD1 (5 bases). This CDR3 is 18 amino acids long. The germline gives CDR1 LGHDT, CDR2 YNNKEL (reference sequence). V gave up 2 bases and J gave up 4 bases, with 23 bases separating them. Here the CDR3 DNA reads TGTGCCAGCAGCCAATTGGGGGGACCAGGACCCTCCTTCTATGGCTACACCTTC. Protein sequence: CASSQLGGPGPSFYGYTF.

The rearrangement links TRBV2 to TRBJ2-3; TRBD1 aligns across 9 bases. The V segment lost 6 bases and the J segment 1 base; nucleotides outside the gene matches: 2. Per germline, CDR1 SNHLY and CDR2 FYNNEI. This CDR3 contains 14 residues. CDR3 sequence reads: CASRRTGGTDTQYF. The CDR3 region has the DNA TGTGCCAGCAGACGGACAGGGGGCACAGATACGCAGTATTTT.

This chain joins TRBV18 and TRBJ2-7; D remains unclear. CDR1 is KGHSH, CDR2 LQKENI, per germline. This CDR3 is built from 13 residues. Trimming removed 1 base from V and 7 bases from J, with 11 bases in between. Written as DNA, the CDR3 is TGTGCCAGCTCACCACTGGGCCCCTGGGAGCAGTACGTC. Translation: CASSPLGPWEQYV.

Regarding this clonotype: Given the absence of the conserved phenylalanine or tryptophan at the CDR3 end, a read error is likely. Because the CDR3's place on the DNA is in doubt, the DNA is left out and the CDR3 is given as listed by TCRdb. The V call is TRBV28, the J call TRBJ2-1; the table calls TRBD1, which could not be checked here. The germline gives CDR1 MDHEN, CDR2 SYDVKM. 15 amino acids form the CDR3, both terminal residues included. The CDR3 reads CASSDTSVWGNEQGG.

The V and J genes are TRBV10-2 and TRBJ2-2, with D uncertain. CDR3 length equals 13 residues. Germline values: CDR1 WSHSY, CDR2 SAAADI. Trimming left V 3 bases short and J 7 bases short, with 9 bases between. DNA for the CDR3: TGCGCCAGCAGTGAAATTCAAGGCGGGGAGCTGTTTTTT. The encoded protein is CASSEIQGGELFF.

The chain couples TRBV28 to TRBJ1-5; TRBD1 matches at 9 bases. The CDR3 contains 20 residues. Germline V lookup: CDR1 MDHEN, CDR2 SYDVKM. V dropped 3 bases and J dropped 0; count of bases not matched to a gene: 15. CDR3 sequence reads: CASSFLFGQGSPYSNQPQHF. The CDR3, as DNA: TGTGCCAGCAGTTTCCTCTTCGGACAGGGGTCCCCTTATAGCAATCAGCCCCAGCATTTT.

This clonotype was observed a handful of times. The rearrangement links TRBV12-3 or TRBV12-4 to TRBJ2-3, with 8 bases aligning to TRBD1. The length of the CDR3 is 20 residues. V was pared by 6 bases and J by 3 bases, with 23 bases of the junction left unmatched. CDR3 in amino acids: CASSRPDRANSPGGTDTQYF. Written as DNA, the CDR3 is TGTGCCAGCAGCCGACCGGACAGGGCAAACTCCCCCGGAGGAACAGATACGCAGTATTTT.

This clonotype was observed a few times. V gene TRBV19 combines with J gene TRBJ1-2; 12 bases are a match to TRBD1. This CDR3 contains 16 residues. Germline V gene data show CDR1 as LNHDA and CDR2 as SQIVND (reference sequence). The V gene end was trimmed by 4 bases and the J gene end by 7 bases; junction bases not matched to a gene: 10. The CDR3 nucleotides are TGTGCCAGTAGTACCACGAGGGGACAGGGGGCGCTTGGCTACACCTTC. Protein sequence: CASSTTRGQGALGYTF.

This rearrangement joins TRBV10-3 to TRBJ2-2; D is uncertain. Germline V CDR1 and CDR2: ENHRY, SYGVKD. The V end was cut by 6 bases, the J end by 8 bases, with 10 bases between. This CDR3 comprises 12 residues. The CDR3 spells CAIRKTTGELFF. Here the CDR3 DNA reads TGTGCCATCAGGAAAACCACGGGGGAGCTGTTTTTT.

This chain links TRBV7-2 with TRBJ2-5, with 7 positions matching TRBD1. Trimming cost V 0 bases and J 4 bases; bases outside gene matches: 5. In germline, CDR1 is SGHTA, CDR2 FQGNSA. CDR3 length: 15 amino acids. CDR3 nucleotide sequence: TGTGCCAGCAGCTTAGCGTGGACAGGTATAGAGACCCAGTACTTC. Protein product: CASSLAWTGIETQYF.

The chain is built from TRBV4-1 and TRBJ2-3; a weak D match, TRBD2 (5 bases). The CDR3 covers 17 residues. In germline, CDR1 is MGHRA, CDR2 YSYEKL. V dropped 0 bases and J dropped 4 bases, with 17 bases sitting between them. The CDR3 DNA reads TGCGCCAGCAGCCAAGATCTGGGAGATTCTTTAGCAGATACGCAGTATTTT. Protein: CASSQDLGDSLADTQYF.

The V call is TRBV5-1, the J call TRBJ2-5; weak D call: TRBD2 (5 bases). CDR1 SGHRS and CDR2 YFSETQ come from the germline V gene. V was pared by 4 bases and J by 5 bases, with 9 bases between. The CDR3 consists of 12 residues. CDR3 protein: CASSGESETQYF. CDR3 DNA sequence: TGCGCCAGCAGCGGGGAGTCTGAGACCCAGTACTTC.

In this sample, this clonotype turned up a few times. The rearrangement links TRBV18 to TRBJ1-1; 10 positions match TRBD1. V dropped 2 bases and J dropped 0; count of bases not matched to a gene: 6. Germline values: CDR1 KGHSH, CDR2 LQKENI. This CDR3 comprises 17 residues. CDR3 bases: TGTGCCAGCTCACCAACCTGGGGGACAGGGGTGAACACTGAAGCTTTCTTT. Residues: CASSPTWGTGVNTEAFF. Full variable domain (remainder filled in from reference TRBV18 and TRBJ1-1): NAGVMQNPRHLVRRRGQEARLRCSPMKGHSHVYWYRQLPEEGLKFMVYLQKENIIDESGMPKERFSAEFPKEGPSILRIQQVVRGDSAAYFCASSPTWGTGVNTEAFFGQGTRLTVV.

The CDR3 DNA reads TGCGCCAGCAGCCCTGGACAGGGCCAATCACCCCTCCACTTT. It encodes CASSPGQGQSPLHF. This rearrangement joins TRBV5-1 to TRBJ1-6; TRBD1 matches 8 bases. The CDR3 has 14 amino acids. Germline-derived CDR1 and CDR2 are SGHRS and YFSETQ. After removal of 4 bases from V and 10 bases from J, the junction contained 7 bases not matched to a gene.